Shown below are 7 T cell receptor beta chains from a single sample sequenced in a study of T cells in Graves' hyperthyroidism and ophthalmopathy (dated by TCRdb to the late 2010s). Library preparation used multiplex PCR. For sequencing, an Illumina HiSeq 2000 was employed. The TCR beta CDR3 regions were amplified from the RNA transcripts. For the first round of RT-PCR on the TCR CDR3, the HTBI primer set was used together with the Qiagen OneStep RT-PCR kit. Through fastp at Q25 and MiXCR, TCRdb rebuilt clones from the public reads, retaining in-frame beta chains. Rows with a matching CDR3 protein are joined into one entry that keeps the most common DNA and genes. In this sample the table shows roughly 740,000 distinct CDR3 sequences, around 17% of which occur a single time. The top ten clones comprise under 10% of the sample. The sequenced sample consisted of blood. These receptors came from a man aged 18 to 29 with Graves' hyperthyroidism.

The table lists this clonotype with a few counts. The chain is built from TRBV18 and TRBJ1-4; no firm D call. Per germline, CDR1 KGHSH and CDR2 LQKENI. This CDR3 region has 16 residues. V was cut by 0 bases and J by 3 bases, with 11 bases left in between. CDR3 sequence (DNA): TGTGCCAGCTCACCACCGGTGGGCAGCTCTAATGAAAAACTGTTTTTT. It encodes CASSPPVGSSNEKLFF.

This clonotype showed up many times. The rearrangement joins TRBV20-1 to TRBJ2-7; 8 bases are shared with TRBD1. This CDR3 is 13 amino acids long. Germline assignment: CDR1 DFQATT and CDR2 SNEGSKA (reference sequence). V shed 1 base, J shed 5 bases, and the junction held 4 bases outside the gene matches. The CDR3 DNA is TGCAGTGCTAGAGGGGACAGGAATAACGAGCAGTACTTC. Translating gives CSARGDRNNEQYF.

The table lists this clonotype with a few counts. The chain couples TRBV28 to TRBJ2-7, with TRBD2 identical over 9 bases. Unmatched junction bases numbered 9, after V lost 8 bases and J lost 4 bases. Germline loops: CDR1 MDHEN, CDR2 SYDVKM. The CDR3 runs 14 residues. Here the CDR3 DNA reads TGTGCCAGCCTAGGGCGGGAGGGTAGGTACGAGCAGTACTTC. Amino acid sequence: CASLGREGRYEQYF. Full variable domain (remainder filled in from reference TRBV28 and TRBJ2-7): DVKVTQSSRYLVKRTGEKVFLECVQDMDHENMFWYRQDPGLGLRLIYFSYDVKMKEKGDIPEGYSVSREKKERFSLILESASTNQTSMYLCASLGREGRYEQYFGPGTRLTVT.

This rearrangement joins TRBV7-2 to TRBJ2-1; 11 bases agree with TRBD1. J was trimmed by 6 bases and V by 3 bases; bases with no gene match: 7. CDR3 length: 16 residues. Per germline, CDR1 SGHTA and CDR2 FQGNSA. The CDR3 DNA reads as TGTGCCAGCAGCTTTTACCGGGACAGGGGGGGCAATGAGCAGTTCTTC. It encodes CASSFYRDRGGNEQFF. Full variable domain (missing parts from reference TRBV7-2 and TRBJ2-1): GAGVSQSPSNKVTEKGKDVELRCDPISGHTALYWYRQSLGQGLEFLIYFQGNSAPDKSGLPSDRFSAERTGGSVSTLTIQRTQQEDSAVYLCASSFYRDRGGNEQFFGPGTRLTVL.

Only a few counts were recorded for this clonotype. The chain uses TRBV29-1 and TRBJ1-1; possible D gene TRBD1, 6 bases. Germline loops: CDR1 SQVTM, CDR2 ANQGSEA. There are 13 residues in the CDR3. Trimming left V 3 bases short and J 2 bases short, with 10 bases between. The CDR3 reads CSVEGGRNTEAFF. As DNA, the CDR3 is TGCAGCGTTGAGGGGGGGCGTAACACTGAAGCTTTCTTT.

V gene TRBV7-9 combines with J gene TRBJ2-6; weak D call: TRBD2 (5 bases). Germline V gene lookup returns CDR1 SEHNR and CDR2 FQNEAQ (reference sequence). The CDR3 is made up of 16 amino acids. Trimming removed 7 bases from V and 0 bases from J, with 13 bases in between. The chain's CDR3 is CASTNDRGSGANVLTF. Here the CDR3 DNA reads TGTGCCAGCACCAACGATCGGGGCTCTGGGGCCAACGTCCTGACTTTC.

In its sample, this clonotype was seen many times. The rearrangement joins TRBV2 to TRBJ1-6; unclear D gene. Germline values: CDR1 SNHLY, CDR2 FYNNEI. V lost 2 bases and J lost 13, with 12 bases in between. The CDR3 has 13 residues. Here the CDR3 reads CASSESVGVPLHF. The CDR3 coding sequence is TGTGCCAGCAGTGAATCCGTCGGGGTCCCCCTCCACTTT.